This entry concerns a single T cell receptor (beta chain). No cognate antigen has been identified for it. The input lacks base qualities; no much larger clone sits a single base away. The cohort consisted of some 670 healthy bone marrow donors. Cohort members were all nominally healthy when sampled, although unrecorded immune exposures were likely present. The donor tested CMV seropositive and was one of the 289 seropositive cohort members. Every donor gave a peripheral blood sample, and the peripheral blood mononuclear cells from that sample were used for TCR beta sequencing. The Qiagen DNeasy Blood Extraction Kit was used to extract genomic DNA from the blood cell samples. This specimen belongs to a study of cytomegalovirus exposure and HLA in healthy donors (dated by TCRdb to the late 2010s). For the wider study: An earlier analysis of a few hundred of the donors reported 276 Gb of sequence data and 90 million to 120 million unique TCR beta sequences obtained from about 179 million T cells. Roughly 5 DR-DQ haplotypes were handled as single units for association and clustering because linkage in the cohort was strong. The study aimed to test whether cataloging public T cell receptors could reveal signatures of past pathogen exposure. The number of donors typed differed by locus, with about 629-640 for A, B, C, DRB1 and DQB1, roughly 520 for DQA1, 600 to 610 for DPA1, and roughly 450 for DPB1. Genome-wide SNP genotypes for about 65% of the 666 donors were used in a later genetic analysis, which treated that subset as a discovery cohort. The study profiled the T cell repertoires of approximately 700 subjects by immunosequencing and related them to cytomegalovirus serostatus. To predict cytomegalovirus infection status, the study combined high-throughput TCR immunosequencing, statistical association of individual TCRs with disease status, and machine learning. Among roughly 400 genotyped donors of the cohort, an average of approximately 250,000 unique TCR beta nucleotide sequences were sequenced per donor, roughly 20% of them non-productive. About 310 gigabases of sequencing data and roughly 90 million unique TCR sequences were included in an early release covering under 650 HLA-typed donors. All discovery cohort repertoires had been generated using a single sequencing platform. A later analysis re-analyzed previously published TCR beta repertoires from about 600 donors and added high-resolution HLA genotyping to study TCR occurrence patterns. The genetic ancestry cluster associated with self-reported Caucasian donors included about four fifths of the 300 to 400 genotyped donors. Class I and class II HLA loci were covered by the typing at four-digit resolution. Donor age, sex, ethnicity and CMV serostatus were compiled alongside the repertoire data. A separate validation cohort of more than 100 different subjects was used in addition to the approximately 640-subject first cohort. In an earlier analysis of 500 to 650 of the donors, high-throughput TCR beta sequencing was used to judge whether each TCR beta V gene segment behaved as functional or pseudogenic. Rather than drawing on any new phenotypic data, the later analysis identified candidate immune exposures from TCR beta sequences and the way those sequences occurred across donors. General findings and caveats noted by the study authors: It was suggested by the authors that the approach could potentially be generalized to other disease states and immunological phenotypes. Approximately 18 rarely observed V segments, including chromosome 9 orphons, were excluded from the earlier analysis of approximately 500 of the donors because counts were too low. In the study, 164 TCR beta chains were listed as associated with cytomegalovirus. The only immune exposure information available for the cohort was CMV serostatus. An association between a missense DCLRE1C variant and V-gene and J-gene trimming of TCR beta chains was found in a later genetic analysis and replicated in an independent cohort. Compared with equally common non-associated chains, HLA-associated TCR beta chains in a later analysis were more clonally expanded and had lower generation probabilities. In a later analysis, about 17,000 TCR beta sequences were associated with specific HLA alleles at a false discovery rate of 0.05. In vitro tests confirmed that a few of the cytomegalovirus-associated TCR beta chains recognize cytomegalovirus antigens. In both the original and validation cohorts, the classifier was reported to diagnose cytomegalovirus status with high specificity and sensitivity. According to a later analysis, parvovirus B19, influenza, CMV and Epstein-Barr virus appeared linked to several top co-occurrence clusters. A further reported finding was that TCR beta sequences accurately predicted the HLA-A and HLA-B alleles for most subjects in the first cohort. According to a later analysis, most CMV-associated TCR beta chains appeared to be HLA-restricted, and the HLA associations seemed to be driven largely by CMV exposure. In a later genetic analysis, fewer N-insertions in productive TCRs were reported among donors in an Asian-associated ancestry cluster than the approximately 670-donor mean. A group of highly shared sequence variants was considered likely to be a technical artifact of the sequencing pipeline. Across donors, most TCR sequences were observed very rarely, whereas some public TCRs were present in many individuals. Because HLA typing was missing for some donors at each locus, association tests included only the typed subset. When HLA alleles, especially DR and DQ, strongly co-occurred, attributing TCR associations to individual alleles was difficult. The presence/absence analyses assumed that sequencing depth was roughly uniform across donors, and that assumption may not be true. The cohort was sequenced for TCR beta chains only, and without alpha or paired-chain data the features that could be detected were limited. Broadly in line with IMGT annotations, most TCR beta V segments showed up in productive rearrangements about 90% or about 30% of the time in an earlier analysis of several hundred of the donors. Correlated functional status among segregating V segments might be attributable to linkage disequilibrium, but an unknown experimental factor could not be ruled out. A later analysis found that TCR association rates varied across HLA loci, with DRB1 alleles showing the most associated TCRs and HLA-C alleles the fewest.

Libraries came from the immunoSEQ multiplex PCR assay. A mixture of 60 forward primers for TCR Vbeta segments and 13 reverse primers for TCR Jbeta segments was used in the multiplex PCR. A multiplex PCR assay on genomic DNA amplified the CDR3 region of rearranged TCR beta genes. Amplified TCR beta libraries were sequenced as 87-base-pair reads on the Illumina HiSeq System. In the source study's methods: A later analysis tallied 80 million to 95 million unique TCR beta chains across the 666 repertoires, and 10 million to 11 million of those chains were shared by two or more donors. Raw reads were error-corrected and collapsed into unique sequences with a nearest-neighbor algorithm that merged closely related sequences to remove PCR and sequencing errors. Alignment of CDR3 sequences to IMGT reference sequences was used to assign V, D and J gene segments. Each retained sequence needed at least a six-nucleotide match to both a V gene segment and a J gene segment. Rearrangements were called productive when the CDR3 lacked stop codons and stayed in frame with V and J; all others were non-productive. CDR3 was defined by IMGT convention, running from the second conserved V-encoded cysteine to the conserved J-encoded phenylalanine. The earlier analysis of about 590 of the donors excluded sequences that lacked an unambiguous match to a single V gene segment. In an earlier analysis of roughly 600 of the donors, a V segment was called functional when productive rearrangements were above 56.7%, and segregating when the standard deviation between donors exceeded 5%. A statistical classification framework was developed to diagnose cytomegalovirus status using the catalog of TCR beta chain sequences. In a later analysis, TCR nucleotide sequences were compared against IMGT/GENE-DB human TR gene sequences so that V and J genes could be assigned. The TCRdist pipeline was used in a later analysis to assign CDR3 sequences and most-parsimonious VDJ recombination scenarios. A later analysis defined each TCR beta chain by its CDR3 amino acid sequence plus V-gene family, and excluded reads lacking a unique V-gene family. In a later analysis, 500 to 650 highly shared, low-generation-probability nucleotide sequences were removed to address suspected cross-contamination and a sequencing artifact. In a later analysis, a clonal expansion index for each public chain was calculated from normalized within-repertoire ranks of inferred template counts. A later analysis computed generation probabilities with a VDJ recombination model fitted to out-of-frame rearrangements, and checked the results against IGoR. Hypergeometric tests were used in a later analysis to score TCR-TCR, TCR-HLA and TCR-CMV co-occurrence, with a repertoire-size bias correction applied to the TCR pairs. To estimate false discovery rates, a later analysis permuted the HLA or CMV assignments 20 times. A later analysis grouped co-occurring TCRs with DBSCAN, adding TCRdist sequence similarity when clustering within HLA-allele-positive subsets. Repertoires with fewer than 30,000 or more than 120,000 public chains were left out of co-occurrence clustering, as were a few repertoires with anomalous nucleotide sharing. The immuneACCESS repertoire file appears here via TCRdb, limited to in-frame rearrangements. These files lack a portion of the clones; in checked studies, under half of the deficit traces to unresolved V genes, and the cause of the others is not known. The V and J calls and clone size come from that table; D and trimming were worked out from the DNA. The sample records roughly 100,000 clones, less than 80% of which are singletons. In total, the top ten clones hold 3.5% to 4% of the sample.

The TCR originated in a man aged 25 to 40 in good health and CMV-seropositive. The sample was PBMCs.

The nucleotide sequence reads as follows: TGTGCCAGCAGCATTAGCGGGGCCCTCACAGATACGCAGTATTTT. The translation is CASSISGALTDTQYF. Recombination joined TRBV9 with TRBJ2-3, and 8 junctional nucleotides match TRBD2. CDR3 length: 15 amino acids, cysteine to phenylalanine. Of all the DNA, just the CDR3 is kept, 45 bases in frame from base 1. The germline V gene gives CDR1 as SGDLS and CDR2 as YYNGEE. V loses 4 bases at its end and J loses 2 bases; junction bases beyond the gene matches: 6.